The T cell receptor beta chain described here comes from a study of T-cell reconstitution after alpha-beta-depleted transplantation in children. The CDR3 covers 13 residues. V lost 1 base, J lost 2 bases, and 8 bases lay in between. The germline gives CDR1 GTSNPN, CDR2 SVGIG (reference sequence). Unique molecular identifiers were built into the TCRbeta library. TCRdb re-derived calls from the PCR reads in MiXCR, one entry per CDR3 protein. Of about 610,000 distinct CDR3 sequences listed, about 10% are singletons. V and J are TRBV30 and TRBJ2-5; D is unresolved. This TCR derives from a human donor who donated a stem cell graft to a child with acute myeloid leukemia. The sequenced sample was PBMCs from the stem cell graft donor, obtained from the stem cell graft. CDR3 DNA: TGTGCCTGGAGTGATGGCCGGCAAGAGACCCAGTACTTC. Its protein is CAWSDGRQETQYF. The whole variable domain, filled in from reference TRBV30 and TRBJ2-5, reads SQTIHQWPATLVQPVGSPLSLECTVEGTSNPNLYWYRQAAGRGLQLLFYSVGIGQISSEVPQNLSASRPQDRQFILSSKKLLLSDSGFYLCAWSDGRQETQYFGPGTRLLVL.